This is a list of T cell receptor beta chains from one sample in a study of blood T cell repertoires in COVID-19. Only in-frame clones appear in the TCRdb table, and some are missing; sequencing was by immunoSEQ multiplex PCR. The sample comprises around 140,000 clones, roughly 79% of which are singletons, and about 1.9% rests with the top ten. Sequenced input: peripheral blood. The receptors were gathered from an older woman with acute or convalescent COVID-19. CDR3s include the opening cysteine and the closing phenylalanine or tryptophan. Fields, in order: D gene, J gene, V gene, CDR3 protein, CDR3 DNA. The D gene is left open where the match is weak.

d_gene: TRBD1; j_gene: TRBJ2-7; v_gene: TRBV5-1; CDR3aa: CASSSTGQGYEQYF; CDR3nt: TGCGCCAGCAGCTCGACGGGACAGGGCTACGAGCAGTACTTC
d_gene: TRBD2; j_gene: TRBJ2-1; v_gene: TRBV19; CDR3aa: CASSMRAGLNEQFF; CDR3nt: TGTGCCAGTAGTATGAGAGCGGGGCTAAATGAGCAGTTCTTC
d_gene: -; j_gene: TRBJ2-1; v_gene: TRBV30; CDR3aa: CAWRARGNEQFF; CDR3nt: TGTGCCTGGAGAGCTAGGGGGAATGAGCAGTTCTTC
d_gene: TRBD2; j_gene: TRBJ2-1; v_gene: TRBV7-3; CDR3aa: CASSLWSGSNEQFF; CDR3nt: TGTGCCAGCAGCTTATGGAGCGGGAGCAATGAGCAGTTCTTC
d_gene: TRBD1; j_gene: TRBJ1-5; v_gene: TRBV27; CDR3aa: CASSRDRDSNQPQHF; CDR3nt: TGTGCCAGCAGTCGAGACAGGGACAGCAATCAGCCCCAGCATTTT
d_gene: -; j_gene: TRBJ1-5; v_gene: TRBV6-5; CDR3aa: CASSLGRGGDQPQHF; CDR3nt: TGTGCCAGCAGTTTAGGCAGAGGCGGTGATCAGCCCCAGCATTTT
d_gene: TRBD1; j_gene: TRBJ2-5; v_gene: TRBV2; CDR3aa: CASSEIGTDKETQYF; CDR3nt: TGTGCCAGCAGTGAAATCGGGACAGATAAAGAGACCCAGTACTTC
d_gene: -; j_gene: TRBJ1-1; v_gene: TRBV30; CDR3aa: CAWNLEGNTEAFF; CDR3nt: TGTGCCTGGAACCTCGAGGGGAACACTGAAGCTTTCTTT
d_gene: TRBD2; j_gene: TRBJ2-1; v_gene: TRBV3-1/TRBV3-2; CDR3aa: CASSQATRGLASNEQFF; CDR3nt: TGTGCCAGCAGCCAAGCCACCCGGGGACTAGCGTCCAATGAGCAGTTCTTC
d_gene: -; j_gene: TRBJ2-2; v_gene: TRBV28; CDR3aa: CASSSPELYTGELFF; CDR3nt: TGTGCCAGCAGTTCACCCGAGCTGTACACCGGGGAGCTGTTTTTT
d_gene: -; j_gene: TRBJ2-1; v_gene: TRBV11-2; CDR3aa: CASSFELMDEQFF; CDR3nt: TGTGCCAGCAGCTTCGAACTAATGGATGAGCAGTTCTTC
d_gene: TRBD2; j_gene: TRBJ2-5; v_gene: TRBV7-2; CDR3aa: CASSSDRELAVQETQYF; CDR3nt: TGTGCCAGCAGCTCCGACCGGGAACTAGCGGTCCAAGAGACCCAGTACTTC
d_gene: TRBD2; j_gene: TRBJ2-7; v_gene: TRBV5-1; CDR3aa: CASSAFGGRDTSQYF; CDR3nt: TGCGCCAGCAGCGCGTTCGGCGGGAGGGACACATCGCAGTACTTC
d_gene: -; j_gene: TRBJ2-2; v_gene: TRBV10-2; CDR3aa: CASRKALHTGELFF; CDR3nt: TGCGCCAGCAGAAAAGCTCTGCACACCGGGGAGCTGTTTTTT
d_gene: TRBD2; j_gene: TRBJ2-4; v_gene: TRBV5-1; CDR3aa: CASSLEGTGGKNIQYF; CDR3nt: TGCGCCAGCAGCTTGGAGGGGACGGGAGGGAAAAACATTCAGTACTTC
d_gene: -; j_gene: TRBJ2-6; v_gene: TRBV7-9; CDR3aa: CASSLWDTGFGANVLTF; CDR3nt: TGTGCCAGCAGCTTATGGGATACAGGGTTTGGGGCCAACGTCCTGACTTTC
d_gene: -; j_gene: TRBJ1-2; v_gene: TRBV7-2; CDR3aa: CASSLVGKGDGYTF; CDR3nt: TGTGCCAGCAGCTTAGTGGGCAAGGGAGATGGCTACACCTTC
d_gene: -; j_gene: TRBJ2-7; v_gene: TRBV2; CDR3aa: CASSGQFEQYF; CDR3nt: TGTGCCAGCAGTGGACAGTTCGAGCAGTACTTC
d_gene: -; j_gene: TRBJ2-7; v_gene: TRBV2; CDR3aa: CASSVSYTWF; CDR3nt: TGTGCCAGCAGTGTCTCGTACACGTGGTTC
d_gene: TRBD2; j_gene: TRBJ2-3; v_gene: TRBV5-1; CDR3aa: CASSSTLAGVPYF; CDR3nt: TGCGCCAGCAGCTCCACACTAGCGGGAGTTCCCTATTTT
d_gene: TRBD2; j_gene: TRBJ2-1; v_gene: TRBV19; CDR3aa: CASSGLAGREQFF; CDR3nt: TGTGCCAGTAGTGGGCTAGCGGGACGCGAGCAGTTCTTC
d_gene: TRBD2; j_gene: TRBJ2-1; v_gene: TRBV6-4; CDR3aa: CASSEGGSSYNEQFF; CDR3nt: TGTGCCAGCAGCGAAGGCGGGAGCTCCTACAATGAGCAGTTCTTC
d_gene: -; j_gene: TRBJ2-2; v_gene: TRBV9; CDR3aa: CASRSRHLTGELFF; CDR3nt: TGTGCCAGCAGGTCGCGCCATTTAACCGGGGAGCTGTTTTTT